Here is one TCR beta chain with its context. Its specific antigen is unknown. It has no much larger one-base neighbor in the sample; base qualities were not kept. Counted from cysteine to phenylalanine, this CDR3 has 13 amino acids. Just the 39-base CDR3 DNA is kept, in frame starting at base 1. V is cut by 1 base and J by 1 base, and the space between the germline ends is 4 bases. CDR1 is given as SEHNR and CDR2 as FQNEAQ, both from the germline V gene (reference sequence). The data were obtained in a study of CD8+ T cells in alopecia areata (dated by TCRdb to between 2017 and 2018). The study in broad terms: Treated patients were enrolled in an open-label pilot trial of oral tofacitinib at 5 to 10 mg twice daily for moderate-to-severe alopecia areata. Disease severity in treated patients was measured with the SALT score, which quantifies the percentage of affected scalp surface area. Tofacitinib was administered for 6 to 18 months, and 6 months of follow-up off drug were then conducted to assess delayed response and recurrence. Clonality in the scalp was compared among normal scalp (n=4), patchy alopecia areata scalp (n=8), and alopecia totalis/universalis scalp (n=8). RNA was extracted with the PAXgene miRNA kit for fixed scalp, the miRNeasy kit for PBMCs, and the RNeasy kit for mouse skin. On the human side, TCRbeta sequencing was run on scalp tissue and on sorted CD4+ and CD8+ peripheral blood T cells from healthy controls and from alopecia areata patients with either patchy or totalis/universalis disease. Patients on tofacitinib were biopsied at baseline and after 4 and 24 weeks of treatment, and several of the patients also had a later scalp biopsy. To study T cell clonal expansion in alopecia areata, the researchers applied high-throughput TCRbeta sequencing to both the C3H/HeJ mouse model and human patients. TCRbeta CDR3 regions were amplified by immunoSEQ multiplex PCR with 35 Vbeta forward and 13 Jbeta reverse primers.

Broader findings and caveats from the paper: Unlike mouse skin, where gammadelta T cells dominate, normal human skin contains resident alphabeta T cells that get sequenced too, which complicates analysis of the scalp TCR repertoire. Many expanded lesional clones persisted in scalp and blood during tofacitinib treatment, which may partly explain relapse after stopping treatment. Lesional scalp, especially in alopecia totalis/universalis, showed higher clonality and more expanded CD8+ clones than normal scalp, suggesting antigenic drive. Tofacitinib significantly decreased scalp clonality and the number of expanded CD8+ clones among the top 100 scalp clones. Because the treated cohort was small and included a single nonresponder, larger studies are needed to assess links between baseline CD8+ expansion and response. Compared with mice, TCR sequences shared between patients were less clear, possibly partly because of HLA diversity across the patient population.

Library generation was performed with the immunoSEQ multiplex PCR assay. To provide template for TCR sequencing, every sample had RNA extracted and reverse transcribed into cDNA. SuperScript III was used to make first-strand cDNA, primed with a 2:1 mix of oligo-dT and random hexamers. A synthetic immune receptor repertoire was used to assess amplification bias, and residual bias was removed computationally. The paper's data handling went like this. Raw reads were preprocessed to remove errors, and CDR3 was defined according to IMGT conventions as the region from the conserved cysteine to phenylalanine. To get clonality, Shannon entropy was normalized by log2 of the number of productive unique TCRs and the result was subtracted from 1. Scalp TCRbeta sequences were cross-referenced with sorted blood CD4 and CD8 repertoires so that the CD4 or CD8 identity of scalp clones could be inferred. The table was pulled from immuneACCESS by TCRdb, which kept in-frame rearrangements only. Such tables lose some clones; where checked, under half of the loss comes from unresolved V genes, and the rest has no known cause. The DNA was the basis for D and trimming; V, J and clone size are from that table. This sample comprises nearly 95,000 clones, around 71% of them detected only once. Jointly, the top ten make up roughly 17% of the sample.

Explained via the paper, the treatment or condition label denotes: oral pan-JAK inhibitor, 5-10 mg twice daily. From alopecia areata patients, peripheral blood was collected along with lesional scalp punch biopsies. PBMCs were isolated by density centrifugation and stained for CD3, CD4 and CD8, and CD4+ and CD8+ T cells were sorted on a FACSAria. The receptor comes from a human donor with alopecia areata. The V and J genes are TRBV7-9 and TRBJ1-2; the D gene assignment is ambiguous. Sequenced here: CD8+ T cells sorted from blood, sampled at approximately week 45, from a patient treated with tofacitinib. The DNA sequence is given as TGTGCCAGCAGCTTAGACAGTAACTATGGCTACACCTTC. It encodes CASSLDSNYGYTF.